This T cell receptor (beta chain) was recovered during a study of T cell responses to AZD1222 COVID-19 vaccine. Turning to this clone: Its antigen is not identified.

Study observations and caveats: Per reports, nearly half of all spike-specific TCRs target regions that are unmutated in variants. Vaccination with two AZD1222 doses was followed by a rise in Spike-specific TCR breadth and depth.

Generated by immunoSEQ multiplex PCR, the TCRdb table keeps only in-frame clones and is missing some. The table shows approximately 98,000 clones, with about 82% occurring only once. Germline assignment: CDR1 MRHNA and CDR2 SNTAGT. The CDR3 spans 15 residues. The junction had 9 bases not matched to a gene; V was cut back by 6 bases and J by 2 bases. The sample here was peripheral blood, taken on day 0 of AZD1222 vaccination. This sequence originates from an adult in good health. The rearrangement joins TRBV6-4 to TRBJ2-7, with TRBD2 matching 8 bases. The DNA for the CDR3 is TGTGCCAGCAGCCCAAATAGCGGGGTGGCCTACGAGCAGTACTTC. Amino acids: CASSPNSGVAYEQYF.